Each of the 7 T cell receptor beta chains below was sequenced from the same sample in a study of shared clonotypes between healthy human individuals (dated by TCRdb to about 2020). CD8 naive samples were CD45RO-negative cells positively selected for CCR7, giving a CD45RA+CCR7+ population that excluded TemRA cells. Receptor amplification or capture employed the immunoSEQ multiplex PCR assay. In its TCRdb copy, this immuneACCESS table keeps in-frame sequences only and misses some clones. Where compared with another copy, unresolved V genes explain less than half of these, and the others have no known cause. This sample comprises about 2 million clones, approximately 95% of them detected only once. In total, the top ten clones hold around 1.1% of the sample. The source material was naive CD8+ T cells sorted from blood. The intended sense of this specimen's cell subset or site label: CD45RA+CCR7+. The receptors were sampled from a man aged 18 to 30 in good health.

The chain carries TRBV9 and TRBJ1-2; D is undetermined. The CDR3 spans 15 residues. Germline assignment: CDR1 SGDLS and CDR2 YYNGEE. V was clipped by 4 bases and J by 1 base, with 14 bases between them. The CDR3 DNA reads TGTGCCAGCAGCCCTGACGGAGCTCTTAACTATGGCTACACCTTC. The encoded protein is CASSPDGALNYGYTF.

This rearrangement joins TRBV19 to TRBJ1-5, with 8 bases that match TRBD1. The CDR3 is 15 residues long. V lost 5 bases to trimming and J lost 6 bases; unmatched junction nucleotides: 9. Germline V gene sequence: CDR1 LNHDA, CDR2 SQIVND (reference sequence). The CDR3 loop reads CASSSDREGPQPQHF. CDR3 DNA: TGTGCCAGTAGTTCGGACAGGGAAGGGCCTCAGCCCCAGCATTTT.

The V and J genes are TRBV6-5 and TRBJ2-1, with unresolved D. V was cut by 7 bases and J by 8 bases, with 9 bases left in between. This CDR3 contains 11 residues. CDR1 MNHEY and CDR2 SVGAGI come from the germline V gene. The CDR3 here is CASMSRDEQFF. The CDR3 DNA is TGTGCCAGCATGTCAAGGGATGAGCAGTTCTTC.

This clone has just one count. The gene calls are TRBV4-1 and TRBJ2-7; 11 bases map to TRBD2. CDR3 length: 15 amino acids. Germline values: CDR1 MGHRA, CDR2 YSYEKL. V trimming: 3 bases; J trimming: 7 bases; junction bases outside the gene matches: 8. CDR3 nucleotides: TGCGCCAGCAGCCAGATAGCGGGAGGGCCGGGTGAGCAGTACTTC. Its protein is CASSQIAGGPGEQYF.

V gene TRBV6-5 combines with J gene TRBJ2-1; 8 bases agree with TRBD2. Germline CDR1 reads MNHEY; CDR2 reads SVGAGI. J was trimmed by 9 bases and V by 6 bases; bases with no gene match: 13. The length of the CDR3 is 15 residues. The CDR3 sequence is CASSSLGTRVCEQFF. The DNA for the CDR3 is TGTGCCAGCAGCTCCCTCGGGACTAGGGTGTGTGAGCAGTTCTTC.

V and J are TRBV15 and TRBJ1-5; 7 nucleotides match TRBD1. This CDR3 region has 14 residues. Losses at the gene ends were 2 bases for V and 6 bases for J; bases not matched to a gene: 4. In germline, CDR1 is LNHNV, CDR2 YYDKDF (reference sequence). The CDR3 DNA reads as TGTGCCACCAGCAGACAGGGGGTGGGTCAGCCCCAGCATTTT. This codes for CATSRQGVGQPQHF.

J is TRBJ1-5 and V is TRBV6-1; D call uncertain. Trimming cost V 3 bases and J 0 bases, with 9 bases left between them. Per germline, CDR1 MNHNS and CDR2 SASEGT. The CDR3 is made up of 15 amino acids. CDR3 amino acids: CASSDTDHSNQPQHF. CDR3 bases: TGTGCCAGCAGTGACACAGACCATAGCAATCAGCCCCAGCATTTT.